The clone carrying this T cell receptor (beta chain) was detected only a few times. Germline V gene sequence: CDR1 SGHRS, CDR2 YFSETQ. Losses at the gene ends were 5 bases for V and 1 base for J; bases not matched to a gene: 16. The CDR3 extends over 18 amino acids. It was with a sample-barcoded 5' primer and a J-beta primer mix that a second PCR of roughly 7 to 12 cycles was run. MiXCR was run by TCRdb on the 5' RACE reads, yielding one entry per CDR3 protein. Of some 760,000 distinct CDR3 sequences listed, 20% to 25% are singletons. This specimen comes from a study of blood T cells in healthy people across ages. Separately, the same data were catalogued under a study of T cells of mothers and their children.

The rearrangement joins TRBV5-1 to TRBJ2-3; 7 bases align to TRBD1. Sample: blood. This sequence was found in a boy younger than 18 in good health. This chain's CDR3 is CASRGDRASLRGTDTQYF. The CDR3 nucleotides are TGCGCCAGCAGAGGCGACAGGGCGAGTCTTCGTGGCACAGATACGCAGTATTTT.